What follows is one T cell receptor (beta chain) and its context. This record comes from a study of control samples from healthy donors and cancer patients. Germline values: CDR1 SGHAT, CDR2 FQNNGV. The CDR3 spans 16 residues. With 1 base removed from V and 4 bases from J, the gap between germline ends came to 17 bases. The data were produced by immunoSEQ multiplex PCR, yet TCRdb's version contains in-frame clones alone and is incomplete. The sample holds under 30,000 clones; roughly 85% are singletons and the top ten take 22%. This chain joins TRBV11-2 and TRBJ2-7; D might be TRBD1 (6 bases). The source of this sequence is a man aged 60-69 years with head and neck cancer. Material: PBMCs. The CDR3 sequence is CASSLGGEGVRYEQYF. CDR3 nucleotides: TGTGCCAGCAGCTTAGGAGGAGAGGGGGTCCGGTACGAGCAGTACTTC.